Included here is one T cell receptor (beta chain) sequence, with context. The data derive from a study of shared clonotypes between healthy human individuals. Study-wide background: Donors were two women and a few men aged 18 to 49.

Donors were healthy HIV-negative adults without recent acute infections or vaccinations. CD45RO+ cells plus CCR7-negative CD45RA+ TemRA cells formed CD8 memory. Replicate PCRs run on sorted subsets employed roughly 180 ng DNA, approximately 30,000 T cell genomes. TCRdb keeps only in-frame clones here, not all; method: immunoSEQ multiplex PCR. This table has approximately 350,000 clones, 95% to 97% appearing once. This CDR3 contains 13 residues. The germline V gene has CDR1 SGHRS and CDR2 YFSETQ. The V end lost 5 bases, the J end lost 2 bases, and 9 bases lay between the germline ends. This chain connects TRBV5-1 to TRBJ2-3; D not resolved. The source is a man aged 25-45 years in good health. Sequencing was carried out using memory CD8+ T cells sorted from blood. Subset here: CD45RO+ cells pooled with CCR7-negative TemRA cells. CDR3 DNA sequence: TGCGCCAGCAGAAACGAGTACACAGATACGCAGTATTTT. Its translation is CASRNEYTDTQYF.